The 2 T cell receptor beta chains reported below all come from one sample, sequenced in a study of cytotoxic CD8 clonotypes in ibrutinib-treated CLL. Generated by immunoSEQ multiplex PCR, the TCRdb table keeps only in-frame clones and is missing some. The data contain more than 110,000 clones, 76% of them seen just once; the ten biggest clones take up 4.5% to 6.5%. The input for sequencing was PBMCs, taken after 24 months of ibrutinib treatment. These receptors were obtained from a human donor with chronic lymphocytic leukemia.

V and J are TRBV6-5 and TRBJ1-1; D is undetermined. Germline V gene sequence: CDR1 MNHEY, CDR2 SVGAGI. The CDR3 loop spans 15 amino acids. Trimming left V 2 bases short and J 5 bases short, with 15 bases between. Written as DNA, the CDR3 is TGTGCCAGCAGTTACGGGTTGGTAGGATGGACTGAAGCTTTCTTT. Its translation: CASSYGLVGWTEAFF.

In regard to this clone: A read error is the likely source, as a far larger clone sits one nucleotide away. This chain joins TRBV7-6 and TRBJ1-3; no reliable D call. With 2 bases removed from V and 2 bases from J, the gap between germline ends came to 1 base. The CDR3 has 12 residues. Germline lookup yields CDR1 SGHVS and CDR2 FNYEAQ. CDR3 residues: CASSLPGNTIYF. CDR3 DNA sequence: TGTGCCAGCAGCTTACCTGGAAACACCATATATTTT.